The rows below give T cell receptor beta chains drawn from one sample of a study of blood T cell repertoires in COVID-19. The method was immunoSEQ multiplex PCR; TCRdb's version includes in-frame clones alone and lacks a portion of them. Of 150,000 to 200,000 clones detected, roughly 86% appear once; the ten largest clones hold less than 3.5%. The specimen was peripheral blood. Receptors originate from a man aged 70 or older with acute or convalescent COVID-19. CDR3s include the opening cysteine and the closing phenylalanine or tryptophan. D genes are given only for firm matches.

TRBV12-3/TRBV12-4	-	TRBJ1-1	TGTGCCAGCAGGCCAGGGAAAGCTGAAGCTTTCTTT	CASRPGKAEAFF
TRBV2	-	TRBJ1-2	TGTGCCAGCTCCGAAGGGGACTATGGCTACACCTTC	CASSEGDYGYTF
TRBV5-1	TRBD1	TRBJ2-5	TGCGCCAGCAGCTTGGACCCTCACAGGGGTTCCGAGACCCAGTACTTC	CASSLDPHRGSETQYF
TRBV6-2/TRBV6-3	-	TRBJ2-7	TGTGCCAGCAGTCCCCTAGGGAAAGGGGGCTACGAGCAGTACTTC	CASSPLGKGGYEQYF
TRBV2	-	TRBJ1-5	TGTGCCAGCAGTTTGGACAGCCTCCCCAATCAGCCCCAGCATTTT	CASSLDSLPNQPQHF
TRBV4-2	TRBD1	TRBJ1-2	TGTGCCAGCAGCCAAGAGTGGCAGGGGGAGTTTGGAGGCTACACCTTC	CASSQEWQGEFGGYTF
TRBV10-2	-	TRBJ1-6	TGCGCCAGCAGTACTTGGGCGACGGCCGGGGGATCCTATAATTCACCCCTCCACTTT	CASSTWATAGGSYNSPLHF
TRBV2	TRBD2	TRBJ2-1	TGTGCCAGCAGGGAACTAGCGGGGGGGCCGAGTGAGCAGTTCTTC	CASRELAGGPSEQFF
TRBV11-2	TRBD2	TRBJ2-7	TGTGCCAGCAGCTTAGTAGCGGGAGTGGGCGAGCAGTACTTC	CASSLVAGVGEQYF
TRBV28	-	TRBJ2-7	TGTGCCACCTATGGTGTAGACTCACCCGCGGCGTACGAGCAGTACTTC	CATYGVDSPAAYEQYF
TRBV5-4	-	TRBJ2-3	TGTGCCAGCAGCGACACCCATGGGAGAGGGATCGGGTTGGATACGCAGTATTTT	CASSDTHGRGIGLDTQYF
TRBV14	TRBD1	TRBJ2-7	TGTGCCAGCAGCCAAGCCGGGACAGGGGAGCTTAGATACTTC	CASSQAGTGELRYF